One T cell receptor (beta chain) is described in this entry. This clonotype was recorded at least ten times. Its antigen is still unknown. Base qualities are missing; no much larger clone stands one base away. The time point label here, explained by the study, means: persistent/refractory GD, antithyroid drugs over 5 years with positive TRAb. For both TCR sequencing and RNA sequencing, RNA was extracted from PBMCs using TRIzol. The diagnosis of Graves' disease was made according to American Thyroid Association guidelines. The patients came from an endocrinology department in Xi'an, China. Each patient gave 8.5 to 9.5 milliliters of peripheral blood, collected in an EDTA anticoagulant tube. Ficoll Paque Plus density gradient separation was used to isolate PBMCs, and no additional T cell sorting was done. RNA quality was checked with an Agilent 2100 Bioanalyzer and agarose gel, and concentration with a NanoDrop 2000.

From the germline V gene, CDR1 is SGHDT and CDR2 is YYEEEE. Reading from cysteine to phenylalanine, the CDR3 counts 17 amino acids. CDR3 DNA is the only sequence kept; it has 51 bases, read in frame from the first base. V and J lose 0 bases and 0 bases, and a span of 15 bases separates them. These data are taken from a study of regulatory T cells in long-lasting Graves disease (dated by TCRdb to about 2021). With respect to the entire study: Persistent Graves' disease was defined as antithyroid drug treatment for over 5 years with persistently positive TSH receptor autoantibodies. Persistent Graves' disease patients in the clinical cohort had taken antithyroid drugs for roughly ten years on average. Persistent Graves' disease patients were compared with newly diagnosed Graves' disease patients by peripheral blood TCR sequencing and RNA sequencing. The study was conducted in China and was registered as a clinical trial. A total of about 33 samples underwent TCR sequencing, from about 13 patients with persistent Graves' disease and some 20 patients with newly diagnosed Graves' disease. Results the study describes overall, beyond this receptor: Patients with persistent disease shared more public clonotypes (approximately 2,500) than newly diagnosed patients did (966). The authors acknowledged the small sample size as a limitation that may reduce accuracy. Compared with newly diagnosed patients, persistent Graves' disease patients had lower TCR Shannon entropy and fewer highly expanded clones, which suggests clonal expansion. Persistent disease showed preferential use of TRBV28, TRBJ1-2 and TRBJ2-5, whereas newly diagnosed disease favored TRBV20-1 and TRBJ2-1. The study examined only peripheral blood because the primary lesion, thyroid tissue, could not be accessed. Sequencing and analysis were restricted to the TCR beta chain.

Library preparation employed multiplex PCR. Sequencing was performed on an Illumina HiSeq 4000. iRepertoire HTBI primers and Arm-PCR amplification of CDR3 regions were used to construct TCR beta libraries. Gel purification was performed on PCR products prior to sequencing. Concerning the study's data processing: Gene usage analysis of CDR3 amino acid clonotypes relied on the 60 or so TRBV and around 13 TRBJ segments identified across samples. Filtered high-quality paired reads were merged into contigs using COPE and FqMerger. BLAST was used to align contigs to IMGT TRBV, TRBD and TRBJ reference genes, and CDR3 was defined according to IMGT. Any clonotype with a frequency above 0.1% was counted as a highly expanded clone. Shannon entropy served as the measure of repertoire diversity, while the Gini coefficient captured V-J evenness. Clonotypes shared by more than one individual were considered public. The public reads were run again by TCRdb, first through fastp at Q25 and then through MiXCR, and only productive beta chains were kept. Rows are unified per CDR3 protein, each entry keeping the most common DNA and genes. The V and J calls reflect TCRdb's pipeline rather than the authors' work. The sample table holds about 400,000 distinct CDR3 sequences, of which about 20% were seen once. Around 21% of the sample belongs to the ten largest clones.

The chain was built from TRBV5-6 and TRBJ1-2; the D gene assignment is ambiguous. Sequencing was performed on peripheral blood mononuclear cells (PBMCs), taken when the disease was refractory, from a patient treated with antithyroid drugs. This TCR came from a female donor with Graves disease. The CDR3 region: CASSLASRAMANYGYTF. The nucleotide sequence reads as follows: TGTGCCAGCAGCTTGGCCTCAAGGGCGATGGCTAACTATGGCTACACCTTC.